Listed below are T cell receptor beta chains from one sample, sequenced in a study of control samples from healthy donors and cancer patients. TCRdb's table, derived via immunoSEQ multiplex PCR, lists solely in-frame clones and lacks some. The sample holds 40,000 or so clones, approximately 89% seen once. Sequencing was done on a sample of PBMCs. The source is a woman between 40 and 55 years old with head and neck cancer. Each CDR3 is given with its conserved first and last residue. A D gene is named only where the DNA matches it firmly. The size entry is marked missing in some rows and otherwise reads once, few, many or a size class.

J: TRBJ2-1
V: TRBV6-2/TRBV6-3
D: TRBD2
size: NA
CDR3: CASSEGLEQFF
DNA: TGTGCCAGCAGTGAGGGACTAGAGCAGTTCTTC

J: TRBJ2-7
V: TRBV7-2
D: NA
size: NA
CDR3: CASNYGPTYEQYF
DNA: TGTGCCAGCAATTACGGGCCTACCTACGAGCAGTACTTC

J: TRBJ2-3
V: TRBV7-9
D: NA
size: once
CDR3: CASSLGGGVGDTQYF
DNA: TGTGCCAGCAGCTTAGGGGGCGGGGTGGGAGATACGCAGTATTTT

J: TRBJ2-3
V: TRBV7-2
D: TRBD1
size: NA
CDR3: CASRSPGGADTQYF
DNA: TGTGCCAGCAGGTCCCCAGGGGGCGCGGATACGCAGTATTTT

J: TRBJ2-7
V: TRBV29-1
D: NA
size: NA
CDR3: CSVTEKYEQYF
DNA: TGCAGCGTTACAGAGAAATACGAGCAGTACTTC

J: TRBJ1-2
V: TRBV3-1/TRBV3-2
D: NA
size: NA
CDR3: CASSQAGAKAGYTF
DNA: TGTGCCAGCAGCCAAGCAGGGGCTAAGGCTGGCTACACCTTC

J: TRBJ1-2
V: TRBV28
D: NA
size: NA
CDR3: CASSLYGGAGYGYTF
DNA: TGTGCCAGCAGTTTATATGGGGGCGCGGGCTATGGCTACACCTTC

J: TRBJ1-5
V: TRBV27
D: TRBD1
size: NA
CDR3: CASSPLDRAQPQHF
DNA: TGTGCCAGCAGTCCGCTGGACAGGGCCCAGCCCCAGCATTTT

J: TRBJ2-1
V: TRBV3-1/TRBV3-2
D: NA
size: NA
CDR3: CASSPFRVHNEQFF
DNA: TGTGCCAGCAGCCCCTTCCGGGTCCACAATGAGCAGTTCTTC

J: TRBJ1-2
V: TRBV7-2
D: NA
size: NA
CDR3: CASRKGTVQGYTF
DNA: TGTGCCAGCAGAAAAGGGACGGTTCAAGGCTACACCTTC

J: TRBJ1-5
V: TRBV15
D: TRBD1
size: NA
CDR3: CATSRIQGAGSNQPQHF
DNA: TGTGCCACCAGCAGAATACAGGGGGCCGGGAGCAATCAGCCCCAGCATTTT

J: TRBJ2-7
V: TRBV3-1/TRBV3-2
D: NA
size: NA
CDR3: CASSHEGRGQYF
DNA: TGTGCCAGCAGCCATGAAGGACGGGGGCAGTACTTC

J: TRBJ2-5
V: TRBV12-3/TRBV12-4
D: NA
size: NA
CDR3: CASSPQGEETQYF
DNA: TGTGCCAGCAGTCCGCAGGGAGAAGAGACCCAGTACTTC

J: TRBJ2-5
V: TRBV3-1/TRBV3-2
D: TRBD2
size: NA
CDR3: CASSPRALAGQETQYF
DNA: TGTGCCAGCAGCCCCCGCGCCCTAGCGGGGCAAGAGACCCAGTACTTC

J: TRBJ2-3
V: TRBV2
D: TRBD2
size: NA
CDR3: CASSLGGSGTDTQYF
DNA: TGTGCCAGCAGCTTGGGGGGGTCAGGCACAGATACGCAGTATTTT

J: TRBJ2-7
V: TRBV27
D: NA
size: NA
CDR3: CASSSGDPIYEQYF
DNA: TGTGCCAGCAGCTCAGGGGACCCGATCTACGAGCAGTACTTC

J: TRBJ2-7
V: TRBV5-6
D: NA
size: once
CDR3: CASSGAYEQYF
DNA: TGTGCCAGCAGCGGAGCCTACGAGCAGTACTTC

J: TRBJ1-4
V: TRBV28
D: NA
size: NA
CDR3: CASSENPRGVNEKLFF
DNA: TGTGCCAGCAGTGAGAACCCCCGGGGGGTTAATGAAAAACTGTTTTTT

J: TRBJ2-2
V: TRBV3-1/TRBV3-2
D: NA
size: NA
CDR3: CASSQDGRSRLELFF
DNA: TGTGCCAGCAGCCAAGACGGGCGAAGTCGCTTGGAGCTGTTTTTT

J: TRBJ2-7
V: TRBV2
D: TRBD1
size: NA
CDR3: CASRGTGGTYEQYF
DNA: TGTGCCAGCAGGGGGACAGGGGGCACCTACGAGCAGTACTTC

J: TRBJ2-6
V: TRBV5-1
D: TRBD2
size: NA
CDR3: CASSTYPGTSSSGANVLTF
DNA: TGCGCCAGCAGCACCTACCCCGGGACTAGTTCCTCTGGGGCCAACGTCCTGACTTTC

J: TRBJ2-5
V: TRBV6-2/TRBV6-3
D: TRBD2
size: NA
CDR3: CASSYLGGRDETQYF
DNA: TGTGCCAGCAGTTACTTGGGCGGGAGAGACGAGACCCAGTACTTC